The 5 T cell receptor beta chains in this list originate from one sample, sequenced in a study of CD8 T cells in Susac syndrome. Random hexamers were used to reverse transcribe the RNA input (about 0.5 to 1 ug). TCRdb processed the immunoSEQ multiplex PCR reads anew with MiXCR; each CDR3 protein has one entry. The data show some 300,000 distinct CDR3 sequences, 89% seen once. Sequencing was performed on CD8+ T cells from PBMCs. All receptors derive from a human donor with multiple sclerosis.

The rearrangement uses TRBV6-4 and TRBJ2-1; 10 bases are shared with TRBD2. This CDR3 has 15 residues. V trimming: 3 bases; J trimming: 6 bases; junction bases outside the gene matches: 5. In germline, CDR1 is MRHNA, CDR2 SNTAGT. The CDR3 here is CASSDTSGAPNEQFF. The DNA of the CDR3 is TGTGCCAGCAGTGATACTAGCGGGGCTCCCAATGAGCAGTTCTTC.

Written as DNA, the CDR3 is TGTGCCAGCAGCTCCCTTCCGAGCCCCAATGAGCAGTTCTTC. This gives the protein CASSSLPSPNEQFF. This chain connects TRBV7-2 to TRBJ2-1; D uncertain. The germline CDR1 and CDR2 sequences are SGHTA and FQGNSA. With 4 bases removed from V and 6 bases from J, the gap between germline ends came to 13 bases. The CDR3 has 14 residues.

This clonotype was observed a few times. This rearrangement joins TRBV25-1 to TRBJ1-2, with D maybe TRBD1 (5 bases). Trimming cost V 3 bases and J 2 bases, with 10 bases left between them. Germline values: CDR1 MGHDK, CDR2 SYGVNS. The CDR3 is made up of 14 amino acids. The CDR3 loop reads CASSDYWDNYGYTF. In nucleotides, the CDR3 is TGTGCCAGCAGTGATTATTGGGACAACTATGGCTACACCTTC.

V is TRBV4-1 and J is TRBJ1-5, with a possible D match to TRBD1 (5 bases). Trimming shortened V by 4 bases and J by 5 bases, and 9 bases separated the two germline ends. CDR3 length: 13 residues. Looked up from germline, CDR1 is MGHRA and CDR2 is YSYEKL. The CDR3 here is CASSPLGHQPQHF. CDR3 coding DNA: TGCGCCAGCAGCCCCTTGGGGCATCAGCCCCAGCATTTT.

The chain joins TRBV29-1 to TRBJ1-2; TRBD1 matches 7 bases. Germline CDR1 reads SQVTM; CDR2 reads ANQGSEA. This CDR3 is 15 amino acids long. After removal of 8 bases from V and 4 bases from J, the junction contained 16 bases not matched to a gene. CDR3: CSSSGDGNRGYGYTF. In nucleotides, the CDR3 is TGCAGCAGTTCCGGGGATGGCAACAGGGGCTATGGCTACACCTTC.